This TCR beta chain was sequenced in a study of identical twins. The ends were cut back, 5 bases at V and 2 bases at J, with 16 bases in the middle. The CDR3 sequence is 15 residues long. CDR1 SNHLY and CDR2 FYNNEI come from the germline V gene. TCRdb re-analysed the 5' RACE reads in MiXCR, keeping a single row per CDR3 protein. The table shows hundreds of thousands of distinct CDR3 sequences, with 9% to 15% occurring only once. These data also formed part of another study, on yellow fever vaccine responses in identical twins.

Specimen: PBMCs. The V call is TRBV2, the J call TRBJ2-7; possible D gene TRBD1, 5 bases. This TCR came from a young woman in good health. This chain's CDR3 is CASSPDSTKTYEQYF. CDR3 sequence (DNA): TGTGCCAGCAGTCCTGACAGTACCAAAACCTACGAGCAGTACTTC.